Listed below are T cell receptor beta chains from one sample, sequenced in a study of shared clonotypes between healthy human individuals. Profiled with immunoSEQ multiplex PCR; TCRdb holds only in-frame clones, not every one. The profile shows around 2.5 million clones, 93% of them singletons. The sample was naive CD4+ T cells from PBMCs. All receptors come from a man aged 18 to 29 in good health. Some clones in this sample may be carry-over from other donors' samples. Both conserved end residues are trimmed from each CDR3.

>TRBV2|TRBJ2-5
ASSGRQGVRETQY
>TRBV7-2|TRBJ1-1
ASRNTGAATEAF
>TRBV14|TRBJ1-1
ASSQTSRGDTEAF
>TRBV7-9|TRBJ1-4
ASSPWTANEKLF
>TRBV7-9|TRBJ2-5
ASSLVGTRGETQY
>TRBV18|TRBJ1-2
ASSRTDSSFLYGYT
>TRBV7-2|TRBJ2-1
ATQGSNEQF
>TRBV5-6|TRBJ1-5
ASSLAAGRQPQH
>TRBV5-4|TRBJ1-1
ASSLEGGNTEAF
>TRBV11-2|TRBJ1-1
ASSLRSGQGYTEAF
>TRBV5-1|TRBJ1-1
ASSKTGGTQRTEAF
>TRBV28|TRBJ2-1
ASSLSYEQF
>TRBV28|TRBJ1-5
ASTFSVGSNQPQH
>TRBV19|TRBJ1-4
ATTSLGDEKLF
>TRBV5-1|TRBJ2-7
ASNMGQGNEQY
>TRBV4-3|TRBJ1-2
ASSQGGGYT
>TRBV7-6|TRBJ2-5
ASSPRGIKETQY
>TRBV28|TRBJ1-4
ASSLLGGMTEKLF
>TRBV9|TRBJ1-2
ASRGGRGLNGYT
>TRBV2|TRBJ2-1
ASSETRGGYNEQF
>TRBV4-1|TRBJ1-5
ASKGTGLLNQPQH
>TRBV27|TRBJ2-1
ASGGTSGSHEQF
>TRBV29-1|TRBJ2-5
SVDEGGGQETQY
>TRBV6-4|TRBJ2-7
ASSDSKGAGYEQY
>TRBV28|TRBJ2-2
ASSSTWTTLGTGELF
>TRBV27|TRBJ2-7
ATSMRVTSGSSYEQY
>TRBV29-1|TRBJ1-1
SVERRGVAEAF
>TRBV6-5|TRBJ1-1
ASSPLGTGGTEAF
>TRBV5-1|TRBJ2-7
ASKSEGGQY